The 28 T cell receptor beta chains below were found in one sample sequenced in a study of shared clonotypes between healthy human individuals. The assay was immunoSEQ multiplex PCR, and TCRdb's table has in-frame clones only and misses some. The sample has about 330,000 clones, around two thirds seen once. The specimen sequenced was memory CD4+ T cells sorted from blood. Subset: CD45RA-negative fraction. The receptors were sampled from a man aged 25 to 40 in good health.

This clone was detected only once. The CDR3 region has the DNA TGTGCCAGCAGACAGGGTCCAACCTACGAGCAGTACTTC. Translation gives CASRQGPTYEQYF. The chain joins TRBV2 to TRBJ2-7; TRBD1 is a possible D gene (6 bases). This CDR3 has 13 residues. The V gene's germline CDR1 is SNHLY and CDR2 FYNNEI. V shed 6 bases and J shed 2 bases, with 11 bases lying between them.

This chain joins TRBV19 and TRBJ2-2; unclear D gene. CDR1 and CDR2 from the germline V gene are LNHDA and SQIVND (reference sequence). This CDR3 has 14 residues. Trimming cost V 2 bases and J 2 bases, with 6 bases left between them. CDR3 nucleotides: TGTGCCAGTAGTATACTACCTAACACCGGGGAGCTGTTTTTT. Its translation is CASSILPNTGELFF.

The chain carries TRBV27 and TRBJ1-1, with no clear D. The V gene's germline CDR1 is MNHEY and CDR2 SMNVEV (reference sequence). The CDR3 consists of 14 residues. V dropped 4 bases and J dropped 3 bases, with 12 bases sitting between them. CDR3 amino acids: CASSSLSGYTEAFF. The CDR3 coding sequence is TGTGCCAGCAGTTCTCTCTCCGGGTACACTGAAGCTTTCTTT.

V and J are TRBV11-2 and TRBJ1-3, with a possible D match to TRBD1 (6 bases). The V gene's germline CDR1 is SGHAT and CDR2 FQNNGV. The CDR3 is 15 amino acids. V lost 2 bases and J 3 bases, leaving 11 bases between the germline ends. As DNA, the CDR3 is TGTGCCAGCAGCTTACAGGGGAAGGTTGGAAACACCATATATTTT. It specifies CASSLQGKVGNTIYF.

The CDR3 DNA follows: TGTGCCAGCAGCCGGGACGTACGTAATGAAAAACTGTTTTTT. It is translated as CASSRDVRNEKLFF. V and J are TRBV5-6 and TRBJ1-4, with a tentative D call TRBD1 (5 bases). Trimming left V 4 bases short and J 4 bases short, with 11 bases between. Germline V gene sequence: CDR1 SGHDT, CDR2 YYEEEE. The CDR3 spans 14 residues.

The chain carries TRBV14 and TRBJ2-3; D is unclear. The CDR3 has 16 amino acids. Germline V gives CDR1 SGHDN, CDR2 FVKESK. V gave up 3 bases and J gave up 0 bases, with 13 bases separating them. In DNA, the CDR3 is TGTGCCAGCAGCCATCTCGACGGAATCAGCACAGATACGCAGTATTTT. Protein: CASSHLDGISTDTQYF.

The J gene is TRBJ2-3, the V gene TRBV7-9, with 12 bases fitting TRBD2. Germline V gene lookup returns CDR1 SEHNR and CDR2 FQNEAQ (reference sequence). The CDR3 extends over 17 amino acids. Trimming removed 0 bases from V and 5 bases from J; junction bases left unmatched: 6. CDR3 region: CASSLALAGGAGDTQYF. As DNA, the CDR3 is TGTGCCAGCAGCTTAGCACTAGCGGGAGGAGCGGGAGATACGCAGTATTTT.

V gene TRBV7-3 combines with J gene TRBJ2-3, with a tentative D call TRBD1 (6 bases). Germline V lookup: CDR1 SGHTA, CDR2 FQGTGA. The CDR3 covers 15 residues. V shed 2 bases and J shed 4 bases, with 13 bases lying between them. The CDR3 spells CASSLGRGESDTQYF. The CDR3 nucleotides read TGTGCCAGCAGCTTAGGCAGGGGAGAGTCAGATACGCAGTATTTT.

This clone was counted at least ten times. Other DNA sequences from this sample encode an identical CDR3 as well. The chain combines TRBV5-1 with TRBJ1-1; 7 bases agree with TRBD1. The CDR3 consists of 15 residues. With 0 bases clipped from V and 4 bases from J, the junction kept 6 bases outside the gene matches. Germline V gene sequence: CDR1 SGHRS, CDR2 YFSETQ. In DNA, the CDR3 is TGCGCCAGCAGCTTGGAAGACAGGGAGAGCACTGAAGCTTTCTTT. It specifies CASSLEDRESTEAFF.

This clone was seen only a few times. The CDR3 sequence: CASNYGGTDTQYF. The CDR3 nucleotides read TGTGCCAGCAACTACGGGGGCACAGATACGCAGTATTTT. The J gene is TRBJ2-3, the V gene TRBV7-9, with D perhaps matching TRBD2 (5 bases). The CDR3 length is 13 residues. V was cut by 7 bases and J by 1 base, with 9 bases left in between. From germline, CDR1 is SEHNR and CDR2 FQNEAQ (reference sequence).

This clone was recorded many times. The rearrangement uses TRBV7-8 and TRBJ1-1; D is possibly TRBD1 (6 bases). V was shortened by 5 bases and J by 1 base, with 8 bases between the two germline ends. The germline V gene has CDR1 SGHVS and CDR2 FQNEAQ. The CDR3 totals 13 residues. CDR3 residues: CASSPTGNTEAFF. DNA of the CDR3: TGTGCCAGCAGCCCGACAGGGAACACTGAAGCTTTCTTT. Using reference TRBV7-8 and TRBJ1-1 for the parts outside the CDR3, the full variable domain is GAGVSQSPRYKVAKRGQDVALRCDPISGHVSLFWYQQALGQGPEFLTYFQNEAQLDKSGLPSDRFFAERPEGSVSTLKIQRTQQEDSAVYLCASSPTGNTEAFFGQGTRLTVV.

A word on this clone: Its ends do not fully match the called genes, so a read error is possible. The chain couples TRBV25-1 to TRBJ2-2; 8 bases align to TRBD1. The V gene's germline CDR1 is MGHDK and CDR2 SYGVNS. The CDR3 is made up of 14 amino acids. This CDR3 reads CASLGQANIGELFF. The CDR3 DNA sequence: TGTGCCAGCCTGGGACAGGCGAACATCGGGGAGCTGTTTTTT.

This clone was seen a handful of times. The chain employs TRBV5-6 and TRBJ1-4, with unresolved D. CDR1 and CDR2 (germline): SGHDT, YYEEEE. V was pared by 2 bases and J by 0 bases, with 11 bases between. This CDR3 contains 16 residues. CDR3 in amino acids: CASSFGGTATNEKLFF. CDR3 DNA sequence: TGTGCCAGCAGCTTTGGCGGCACTGCAACTAATGAAAAACTGTTTTTT.

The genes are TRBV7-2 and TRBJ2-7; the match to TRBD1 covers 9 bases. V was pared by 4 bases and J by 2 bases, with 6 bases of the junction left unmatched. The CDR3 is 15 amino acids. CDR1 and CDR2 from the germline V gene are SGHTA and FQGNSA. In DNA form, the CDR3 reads TGTGCCAGCAGCTGGGACAGGGCCAAAACCTACGAGCAGTACTTC. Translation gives CASSWDRAKTYEQYF.

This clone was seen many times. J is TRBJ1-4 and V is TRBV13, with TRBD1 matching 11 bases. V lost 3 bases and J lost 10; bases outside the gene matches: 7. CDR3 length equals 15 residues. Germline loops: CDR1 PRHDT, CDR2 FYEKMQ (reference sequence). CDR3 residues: CASSLLGQGVGKLFF. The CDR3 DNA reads TGTGCCAGCAGCTTGCTGGGACAGGGGGTCGGAAAACTGTTTTTT. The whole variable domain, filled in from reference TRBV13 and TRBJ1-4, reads AAGVIQSPRHLIKEKRETATLKCYPIPRHDTVYWYQQGPGQDPQFLISFYEKMQSDKGSIPDRFSAQQFSDYHSELNMSSLELGDSALYFCASSLLGQGVGKLFFGSGTQLSVL.

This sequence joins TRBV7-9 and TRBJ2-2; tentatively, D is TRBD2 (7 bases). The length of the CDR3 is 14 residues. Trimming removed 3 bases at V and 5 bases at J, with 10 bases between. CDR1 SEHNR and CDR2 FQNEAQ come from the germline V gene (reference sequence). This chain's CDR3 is CASSFKGGTGELFF. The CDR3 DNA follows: TGTGCCAGCAGCTTTAAGGGGGGGACCGGGGAGCTGTTTTTT. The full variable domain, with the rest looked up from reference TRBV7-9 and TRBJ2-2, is DTGVSQNPRHKITKRGQNVTFRCDPISEHNRLYWYRQTLGQGPEFLTYFQNEAQLEKSRLLSDRFSAERPKGSFSTLEIQRTEQGDSAMYLCASSFKGGTGELFFGEGSRLTVL.

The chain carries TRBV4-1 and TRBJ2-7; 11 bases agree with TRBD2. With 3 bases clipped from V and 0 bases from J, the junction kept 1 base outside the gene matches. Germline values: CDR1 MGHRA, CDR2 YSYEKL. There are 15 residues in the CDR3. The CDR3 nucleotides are TGCGCCAGCAGCCATACTAGCGGGAGCTCCTACGAGCAGTACTTC. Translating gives CASSHTSGSSYEQYF.

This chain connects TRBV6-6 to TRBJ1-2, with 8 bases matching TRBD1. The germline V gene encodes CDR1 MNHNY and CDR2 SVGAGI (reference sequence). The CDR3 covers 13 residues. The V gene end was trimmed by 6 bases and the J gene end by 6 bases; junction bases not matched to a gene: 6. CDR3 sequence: CASRPGQGDGYTF. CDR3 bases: TGTGCCAGCAGACCCGGACAGGGTGATGGCTACACCTTC.

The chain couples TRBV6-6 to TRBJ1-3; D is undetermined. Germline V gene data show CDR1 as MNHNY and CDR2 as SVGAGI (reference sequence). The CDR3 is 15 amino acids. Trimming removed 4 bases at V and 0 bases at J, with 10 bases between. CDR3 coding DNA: TGTGCCAGCAGTTCCTTGTCAATCTCTGGAAACACCATATATTTT. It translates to CASSSLSISGNTIYF.

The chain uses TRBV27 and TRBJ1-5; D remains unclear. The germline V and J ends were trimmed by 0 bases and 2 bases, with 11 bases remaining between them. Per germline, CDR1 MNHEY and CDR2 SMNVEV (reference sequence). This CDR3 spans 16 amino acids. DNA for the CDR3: TGTGCCAGCAGTTTATCGTGGGTAGCCCGCAATCAGCCCCAGCATTTT. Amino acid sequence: CASSLSWVARNQPQHF.

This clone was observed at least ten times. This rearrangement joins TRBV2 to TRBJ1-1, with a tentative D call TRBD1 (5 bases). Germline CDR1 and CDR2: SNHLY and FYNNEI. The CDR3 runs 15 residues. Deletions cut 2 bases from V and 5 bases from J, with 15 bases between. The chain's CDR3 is CASSEISSGGTEAFF. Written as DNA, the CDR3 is TGTGCCAGCAGTGAAATTTCGTCTGGGGGTACTGAAGCTTTCTTT.

As DNA, the CDR3 is TGTGCCAGCAGACTAGCGGGAGCTGGCGGGGAGCTGTTTTTT. Translating it yields CASRLAGAGGELFF. This chain joins TRBV5-4 and TRBJ2-2, with 11 nucleotides matching TRBD2. The germline gives CDR1 SGHNT, CDR2 YYREEE (reference sequence). The CDR3 length is 14 residues. Trimming removed 5 bases from V and 7 bases from J; junction bases left unmatched: 4.

The CDR3 nucleotides are TGTGCCAGCAGTTTCCGGTGGTCTTCGAACACTGAAGCTTTCTTT. Amino acids: CASSFRWSSNTEAFF. V gene TRBV27 combines with J gene TRBJ1-1, with unresolved D. Germline V gene data show CDR1 as MNHEY and CDR2 as SMNVEV (reference sequence). CDR3 length: 15 amino acids. The V and J ends lost 3 bases and 1 base respectively, with 12 bases between them.

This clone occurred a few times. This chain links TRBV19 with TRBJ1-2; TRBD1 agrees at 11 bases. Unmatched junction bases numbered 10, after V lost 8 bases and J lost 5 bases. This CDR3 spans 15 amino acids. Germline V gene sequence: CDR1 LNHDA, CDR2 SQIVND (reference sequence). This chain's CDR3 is CASCVAGQGGYGYTF. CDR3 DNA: TGTGCCAGTTGTGTTGCGGGACAGGGGGGTTATGGCTACACCTTC.

The CDR3 sequence is CASSEWRGTIETQYF. CDR3 nucleotides: TGTGCCAGCAGTGAATGGAGGGGGACGATCGAGACCCAGTACTTC. The chain employs TRBV2 and TRBJ2-5, with D possibly called TRBD1 or TRBD2 (6 bases each). CDR3 size: 15 residues. The ends were cut back, 2 bases at V and 5 bases at J, with 15 bases in the middle. Per the germline V gene, CDR1 is SNHLY and CDR2 is FYNNEI.

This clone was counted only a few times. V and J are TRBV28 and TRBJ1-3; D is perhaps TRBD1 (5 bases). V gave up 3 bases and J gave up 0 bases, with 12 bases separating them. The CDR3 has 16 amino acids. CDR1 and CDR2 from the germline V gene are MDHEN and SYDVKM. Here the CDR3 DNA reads TGTGCCAGCAGTTTCAACAGGATCAGCTCTGGAAACACCATATATTTT. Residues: CASSFNRISSGNTIYF.

DNA of the CDR3: TGTGCCAGCAGCGCCTCGACTAGCGGGGGTGCAGATACGCAGTATTTT. Amino acids: CASSASTSGGADTQYF. This chain links TRBV11-2 with TRBJ2-3; the match to TRBD2 covers 12 bases. This CDR3 has 16 residues. After removal of 5 bases from V and 4 bases from J, the junction contained 7 bases not matched to a gene. In germline, CDR1 is SGHAT, CDR2 FQNNGV.

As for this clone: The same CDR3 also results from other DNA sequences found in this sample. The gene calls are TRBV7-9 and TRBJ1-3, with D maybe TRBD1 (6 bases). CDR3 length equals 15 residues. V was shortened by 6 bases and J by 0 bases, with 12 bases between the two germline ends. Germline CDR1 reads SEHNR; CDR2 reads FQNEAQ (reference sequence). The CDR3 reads CASRLQGHSGNTIYF. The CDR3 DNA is TGTGCCAGCAGACTCCAGGGACACTCTGGAAACACCATATATTTT. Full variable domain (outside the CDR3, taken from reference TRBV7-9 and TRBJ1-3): DTGVSQNPRHKITKRGQNVTFRCDPISEHNRLYWYRQTLGQGPEFLTYFQNEAQLEKSRLLSDRFSAERPKGSFSTLEIQRTEQGDSAMYLCASRLQGHSGNTIYFGEGSWLTVV.